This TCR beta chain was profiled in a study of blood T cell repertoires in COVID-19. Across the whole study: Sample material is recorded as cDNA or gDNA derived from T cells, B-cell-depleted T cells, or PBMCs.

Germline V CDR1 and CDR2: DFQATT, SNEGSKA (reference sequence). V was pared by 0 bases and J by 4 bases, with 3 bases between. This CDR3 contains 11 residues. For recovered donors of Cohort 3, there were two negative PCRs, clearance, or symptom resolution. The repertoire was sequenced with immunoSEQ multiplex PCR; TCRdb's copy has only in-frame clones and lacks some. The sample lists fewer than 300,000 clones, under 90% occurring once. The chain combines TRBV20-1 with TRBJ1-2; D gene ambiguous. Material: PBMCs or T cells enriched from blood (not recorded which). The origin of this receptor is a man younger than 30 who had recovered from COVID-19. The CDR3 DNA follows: TGCAGTGCTAGAGAGAGCTATGGCTACACCTTC. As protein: CSARESYGYTF.